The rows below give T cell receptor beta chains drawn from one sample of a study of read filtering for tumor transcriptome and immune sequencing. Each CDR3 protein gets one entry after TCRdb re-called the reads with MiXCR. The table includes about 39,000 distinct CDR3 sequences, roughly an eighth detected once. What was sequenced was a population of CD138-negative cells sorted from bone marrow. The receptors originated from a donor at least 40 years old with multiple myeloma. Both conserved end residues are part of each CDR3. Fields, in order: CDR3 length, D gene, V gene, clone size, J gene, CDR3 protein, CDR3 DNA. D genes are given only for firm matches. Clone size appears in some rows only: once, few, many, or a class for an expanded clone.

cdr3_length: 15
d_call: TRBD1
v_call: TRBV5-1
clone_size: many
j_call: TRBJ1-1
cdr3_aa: CASSWGTGVNTEAFF
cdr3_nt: TGCGCCAGCAGCTGGGGGACAGGCGTTAACACTGAAGCTTTCTTT

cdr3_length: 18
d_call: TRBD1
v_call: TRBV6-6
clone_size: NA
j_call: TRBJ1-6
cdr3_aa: CASKAGTGGTSYNSPLHF
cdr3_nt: TGTGCCAGCAAAGCCGGGACAGGGGGCACCTCCTATAATTCACCCCTCCACTTT

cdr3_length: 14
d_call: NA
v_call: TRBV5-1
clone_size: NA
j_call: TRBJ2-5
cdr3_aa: CASSLGPNQETQYF
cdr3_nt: TGCGCCAGCAGCTTGGGACCCAACCAAGAGACCCAGTACTTC

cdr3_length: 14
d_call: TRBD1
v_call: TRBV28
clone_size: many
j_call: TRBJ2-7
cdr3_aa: CASSSGDSRYEQYF
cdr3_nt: TGTGCCAGCAGTTCCGGGGACAGCCGTTACGAGCAGTACTTC

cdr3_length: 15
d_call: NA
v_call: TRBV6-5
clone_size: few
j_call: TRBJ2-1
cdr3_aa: CASSYSGTHGLEQFF
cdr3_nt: TGTGCCAGCAGTTACTCCGGGACGCACGGCCTTGAGCAGTTCTTC

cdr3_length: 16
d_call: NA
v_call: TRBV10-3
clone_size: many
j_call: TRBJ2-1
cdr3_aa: CAIAGASTGPYNEQFF
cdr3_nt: TGTGCCATCGCGGGCGCCTCGACGGGACCCTACAATGAGCAGTTCTTC

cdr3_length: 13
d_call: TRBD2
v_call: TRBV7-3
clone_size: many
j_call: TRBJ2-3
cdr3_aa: CASSSGGADTQYF
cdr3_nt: TGTGCCAGCAGCTCCGGGGGGGCAGATACGCAGTATTTT

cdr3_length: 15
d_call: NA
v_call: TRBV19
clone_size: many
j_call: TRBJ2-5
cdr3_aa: CASSMAHSNQETQYF
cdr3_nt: TGTGCCAGTAGTATGGCACACAGCAATCAGGAGACCCAGTACTTC

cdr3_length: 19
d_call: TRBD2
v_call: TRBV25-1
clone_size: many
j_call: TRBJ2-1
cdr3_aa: CASSGLTSGALSSYNEQFF
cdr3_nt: TGTGCCAGCAGTGGCTTGACTAGCGGGGCCCTAAGCTCCTACAATGAGCAGTTCTTC

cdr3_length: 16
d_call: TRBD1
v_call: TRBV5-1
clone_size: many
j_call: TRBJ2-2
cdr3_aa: CASNLVVGTGAGELFF
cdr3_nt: TGCGCCAGCAATCTCGTCGTAGGGACAGGGGCCGGGGAGCTGTTTTTT

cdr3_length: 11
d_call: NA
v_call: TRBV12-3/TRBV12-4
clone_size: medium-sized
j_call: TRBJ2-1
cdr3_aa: CASSYGTSQFF
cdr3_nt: TGTGCCAGCAGCTACGGGACTTCGCAGTTCTTC

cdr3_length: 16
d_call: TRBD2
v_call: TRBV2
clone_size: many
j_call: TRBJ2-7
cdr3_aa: CASRRLAGGPSYEQYF
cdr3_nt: TGTGCCAGCAGGCGACTAGCGGGGGGACCCTCCTACGAGCAGTACTTC

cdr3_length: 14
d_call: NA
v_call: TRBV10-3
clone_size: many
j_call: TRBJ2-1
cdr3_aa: CPTSEQGTYNEQFF
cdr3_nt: TGTCCAACATCAGAGCAGGGCACTTACAATGAGCAGTTCTTC

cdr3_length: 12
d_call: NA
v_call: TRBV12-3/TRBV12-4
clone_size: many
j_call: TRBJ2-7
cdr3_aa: CASSFSTYEQYF
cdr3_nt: TGTGCCAGCAGTTTTTCGACCTACGAGCAGTACTTC

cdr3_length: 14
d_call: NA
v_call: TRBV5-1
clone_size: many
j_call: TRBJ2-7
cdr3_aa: CASSTGTSSYEQYF
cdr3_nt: TGCGCCAGCAGCACAGGGACCAGCTCCTACGAGCAGTACTTC

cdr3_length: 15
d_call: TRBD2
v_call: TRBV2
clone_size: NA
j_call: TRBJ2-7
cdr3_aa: CASSVLVAGLYEQYF
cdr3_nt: TGTGCCAGCAGTGTCTTGGTAGCGGGTCTCTACGAGCAGTACTTC

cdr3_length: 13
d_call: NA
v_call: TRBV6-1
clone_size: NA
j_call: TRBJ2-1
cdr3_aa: CASNTGTDNEQFF
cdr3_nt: TGTGCCAGCAACACCGGGACCGACAATGAGCAGTTCTTC

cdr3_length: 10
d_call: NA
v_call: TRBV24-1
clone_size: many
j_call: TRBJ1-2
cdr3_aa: CATGDYFLEF
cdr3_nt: TGTGCCACCGGGGATTATTTTCTTGAATTC

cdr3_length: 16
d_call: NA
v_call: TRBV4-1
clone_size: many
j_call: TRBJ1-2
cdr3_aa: CASSPEVTGAGYGYTF
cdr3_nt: TGCGCCAGCAGCCCCGAAGTCACCGGGGCGGGCTATGGCTACACCTTC

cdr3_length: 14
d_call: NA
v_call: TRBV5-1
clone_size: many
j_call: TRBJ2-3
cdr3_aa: CASSLADSTDTQYF
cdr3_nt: TGCGCCAGCAGCTTGGCAGACAGCACAGATACGCAGTATTTT

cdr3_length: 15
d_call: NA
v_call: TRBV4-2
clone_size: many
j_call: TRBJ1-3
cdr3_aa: CASSQVPYSGNTIYF
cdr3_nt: TGTGCCAGCAGCCAAGTCCCCTACTCTGGAAACACCATATATTTT

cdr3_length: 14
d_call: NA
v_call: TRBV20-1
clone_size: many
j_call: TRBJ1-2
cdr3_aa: CSARVPLGAYGYTF
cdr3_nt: TGCAGTGCTAGAGTGCCCCTGGGGGCCTATGGCTACACCTTC

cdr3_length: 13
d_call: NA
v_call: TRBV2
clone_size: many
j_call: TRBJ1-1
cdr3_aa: CASRNRVFTEAFF
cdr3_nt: TGTGCCAGCAGGAACAGGGTATTCACTGAAGCTTTCTTT

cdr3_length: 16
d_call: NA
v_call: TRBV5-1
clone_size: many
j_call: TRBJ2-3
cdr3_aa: CASSLRGPTLTDTQYF
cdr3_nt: TGCGCCAGCAGCTTACGGGGGCCTACCCTCACAGATACGCAGTATTTT

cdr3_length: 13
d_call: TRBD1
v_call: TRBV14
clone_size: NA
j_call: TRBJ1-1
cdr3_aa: CASNLNQGDAAFF
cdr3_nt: TGTGCCAGCAACCTAAATCAGGGGGACGCCGCTTTCTTT

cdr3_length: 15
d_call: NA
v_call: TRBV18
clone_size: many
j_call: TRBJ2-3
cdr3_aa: CATQPSYSSTDTQYF
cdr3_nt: TGTGCCACCCAGCCATCCTACTCTAGCACAGATACGCAGTATTTT

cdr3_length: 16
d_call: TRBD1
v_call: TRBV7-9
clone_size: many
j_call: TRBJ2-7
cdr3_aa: CASSSGIRDRGQEQYF
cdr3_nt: TGTGCCAGCAGCTCAGGCATCCGGGACAGGGGGCAGGAGCAGTACTTC

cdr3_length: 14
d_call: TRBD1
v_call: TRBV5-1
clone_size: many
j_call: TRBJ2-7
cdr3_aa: CASSWDRDLYEQYF
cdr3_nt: TGCGCCAGCAGCTGGGACAGGGATTTGTACGAGCAGTACTTC

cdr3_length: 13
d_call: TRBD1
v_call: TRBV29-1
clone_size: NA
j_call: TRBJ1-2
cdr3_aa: CSVDGQGVYGYTF
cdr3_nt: TGCAGCGTTGACGGACAGGGGGTGTATGGCTACACCTTC

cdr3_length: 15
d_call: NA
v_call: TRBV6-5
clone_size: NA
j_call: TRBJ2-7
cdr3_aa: CASSYSKFSGSEQYF
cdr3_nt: TGTGCCAGCAGTTACTCGAAGTTTTCTGGCAGCGAGCAGTACTTC

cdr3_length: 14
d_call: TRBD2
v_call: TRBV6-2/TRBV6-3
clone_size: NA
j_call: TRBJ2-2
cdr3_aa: CAPGRGGPGGELFF
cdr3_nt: TGTGCCCCCGGGCGGGGGGGCCCGGGCGGGGAGCTGTTTTTT

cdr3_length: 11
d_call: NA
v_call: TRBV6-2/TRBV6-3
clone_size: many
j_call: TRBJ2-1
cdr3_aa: CASSSNNEQFF
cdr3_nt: TGTGCCAGCAGTTCAAACAATGAGCAGTTCTTC

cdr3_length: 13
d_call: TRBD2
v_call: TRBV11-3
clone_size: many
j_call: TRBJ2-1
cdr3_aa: CASSSGLAYEQFF
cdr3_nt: TGTGCCAGCAGCTCAGGACTAGCCTATGAGCAGTTCTTC

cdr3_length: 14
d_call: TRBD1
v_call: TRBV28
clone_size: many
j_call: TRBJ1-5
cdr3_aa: CASSRQGGLGPQHF
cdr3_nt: TGTGCCAGCAGCAGACAGGGTGGCTTAGGGCCCCAGCATTTT

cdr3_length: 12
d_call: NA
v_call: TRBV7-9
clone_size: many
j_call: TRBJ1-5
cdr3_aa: CASSLRGQPQHF
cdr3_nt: TGTGCCAGCAGCTTGAGGGGTCAGCCCCAGCATTTT

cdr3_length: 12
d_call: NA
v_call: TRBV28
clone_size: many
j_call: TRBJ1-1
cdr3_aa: CASSFLRTEAFF
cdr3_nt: TGTGCCAGCAGTTTCCTCCGCACTGAAGCTTTCTTT

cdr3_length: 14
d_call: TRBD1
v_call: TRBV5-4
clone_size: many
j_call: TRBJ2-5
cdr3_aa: CASSQTGGRETQYF
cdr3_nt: TGTGCCAGTTCACAGACAGGGGGCAGAGAGACCCAGTACTTC

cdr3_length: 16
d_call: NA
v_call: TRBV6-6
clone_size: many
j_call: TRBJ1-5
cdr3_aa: CASSYLASYSNQPQHF
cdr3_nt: TGTGCCAGCAGTTACTTGGCCAGCTATAGCAATCAGCCCCAGCATTTT

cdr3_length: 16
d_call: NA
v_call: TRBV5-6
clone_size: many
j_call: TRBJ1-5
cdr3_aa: CASSLKLGSGGQPQHF
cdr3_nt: TGTGCCAGCAGCTTGAAATTGGGATCAGGAGGTCAGCCCCAGCATTTT

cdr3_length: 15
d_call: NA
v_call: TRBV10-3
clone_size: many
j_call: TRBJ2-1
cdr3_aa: CAIEDSRGAYNEQFF
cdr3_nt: TGTGCCATCGAAGACAGCCGGGGCGCTTACAATGAGCAGTTCTTC

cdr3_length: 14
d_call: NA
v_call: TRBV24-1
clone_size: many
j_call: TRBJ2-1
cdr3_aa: CATSDLLEGYEQFF
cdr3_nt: TGTGCCACCAGTGATTTGTTGGAAGGGTATGAGCAGTTCTTC

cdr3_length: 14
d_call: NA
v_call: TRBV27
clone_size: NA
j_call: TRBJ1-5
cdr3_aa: CASIPSGKDQPQHF
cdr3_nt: TGCGCCAGCATCCCCTCCGGGAAGGATCAGCCCCAGCATTTT